What follows are 11 T cell receptor beta chains derived from one specimen sequenced in a study of CD8+ T cells in alopecia areata. cDNA prepared by RNA extraction and subsequent reverse transcription served as the template for sequencing. Assay: immunoSEQ multiplex PCR; the TCRdb copy retains only in-frame clones and omits some. Listed here are around 100,000 clones without any singletons, the top ten holding roughly a fifth. The specimen was lesional skin. These receptors all come from a C3H/HeJ mouse with alopecia areata. Strain haplotype at MHC: H2-k.

Notes on this clone: Genes and germline come from the mouse. Sequencing ends 4 residues short of the CDR3 end; the germline J gene provides the rest. The J gene is TRBJ2-5, the V gene TRBV19; 9 nucleotides align to TRBD2. V shed 5 bases, J shed 3 bases, and the junction held 7 bases outside the gene matches. This CDR3 spans 15 amino acids. CDR1 FNHDT and CDR2 SITEND come from the germline V gene (reference sequence). Incomplete CDR3 DNA: TGTGCCAGCAGCCAGGACTGGGGAAAACAAGAC. Translated, it gives CASSQDWGKQD. The entire CDR3 sequence reads CASSQDWGKQDTQYF.

This clone was detected only a few times. Gene names and germline refer to mouse. Additional DNA sequences in this sample encode the identical CDR3. The CDR3 DNA, read in part, is TGTGCTAGCAGTAGAGATAGGGACTGGGGGAAAGAC. This encodes CASSRDRDWGKD. From start to end, the CDR3 is CASSRDRDWGKDTQYF. V is TRBV17 and J is TRBJ2-5; 11 bases map to TRBD2. Coverage ceases 4 residues before the CDR3 finishes, and the germline J gene fills in the end. The germline V gene encodes CDR1 MNHDT and CDR2 YYDKIL. The CDR3 sequence is 16 residues long. Complete variable domain (other parts from reference TRBV17 and TRBJ2-5): DTTVKQNPRYKLARVGKPVNLICSQTMNHDTMYWYQKKPNQAPKLLLFYYDKILNREADTFEKFQSSRPNNSFCSLYIGSAGLEYSAMYLCASSRDRDWGKDTQYFGPGTRLLVL.

This clone was seen more than once but under ten times. Gene names and germline match the mouse. The read comes to an end 4 residues before the CDR3 does, leaving the germline J gene to fill in the end. Other DNA sequences in the same sample also yield this CDR3. The chain employs TRBV19 and TRBJ2-3; 11 bases line up with TRBD2. With V trimmed by 6 bases and J by 0 bases, 3 bases remained unmatched. The CDR3 has 15 residues. The germline V gene has CDR1 FNHDT and CDR2 SITEND (reference sequence). Partial CDR3 DNA: TGTGCCAGCACGACTGGGGGGGGTAGTGCAGAA. The encoded protein is CASTTGGGSAE. Given in full, the CDR3 is CASTTGGGSAETLYF. Using reference TRBV19 and TRBJ2-3 for the parts outside the CDR3, the full variable domain is GGIITQTPKFLIGQEGQKLTLKCQQNFNHDTMYWYRQDSGKGLRLIYYSITENDLQKGDLSEGYDASREKKSSFSLTVTSAQKNEMAVFLCASTTGGGSAETLYFGSGTRLTVL.

This clone was seen more than once but under ten times. Gene names are the mouse ones. The read ends 4 residues before the CDR3 terminus; that terminus is restored from the germline J gene. The gene calls are TRBV19 and TRBJ2-5; D is undetermined. Germline CDR1 is FNHDT and CDR2 is SITEND (reference sequence). This CDR3 has 12 amino acids. CDR3 sequence reads: CASSIDRDTQYF. Partial CDR3 DNA: TGTGCCAGCAGTATAGACAGAGAC.

Concerning this clone itself: Here the gene names and germline are mouse. The read ends 4 residues before the CDR3 terminus; that terminus is restored from the germline J gene. This rearrangement joins TRBV13-3 to TRBJ2-4; TRBD2 matches at 7 bases. CDR3 size: 14 residues. Germline V gives CDR1 NNHDY, CDR2 SYVADS. The V segment lost 5 bases and the J segment 3 bases; nucleotides outside the gene matches: 6. CDR3 amino acids: CASREMGGQNTLYF. Incomplete CDR3 DNA: TGTGCCAGCAGGGAAATGGGGGGACAAAAC.

On this clone: Mouse gene names apply. The read falls 4 residues short of the CDR3 end, and the missing part is taken from the germline J gene. The gene calls are TRBV13-2 and TRBJ2-5; D is possibly TRBD1 (5 bases). The CDR3 spans 16 residues. The V gene lost 3 bases and the J gene lost 0 bases, with 14 bases spanning the gap. In germline, CDR1 is NNHNN, CDR2 SYGAGS (reference sequence). The sequenced part of the CDR3 DNA is TGTGCCAGCGGTGGCCCCGACAGCGTTAACCAAGAC. Translation gives CASGGPDSVNQD. The full CDR3 protein is CASGGPDSVNQDTQYF.

About this clone itself: Mouse gene names and germline throughout. The read terminates 4 residues before the CDR3 end, so the remaining end is supplied by the germline J gene. This rearrangement joins TRBV13-3 to TRBJ1-4; the D is unclear. The CDR3 runs 14 residues. CDR1 and CDR2 (germline): NNHDY, SYVADS. Incomplete CDR3 DNA: TGTGCCAGCAGTGATGCAGTGGGTACCGAA. Translation gives CASSDAVGTE. The full CDR3 is CASSDAVGTERLFF.

This clone was counted only a few times. Gene names follow the mouse nomenclature. The CDR3 goes on 4 residues after the read ends, and that part is filled in from the germline J gene. The chain recombines TRBV13-3 with TRBJ2-5, with 8 nucleotides matching TRBD1. Germline values: CDR1 NNHDY, CDR2 SYVADS. J lost 0 bases, V lost 2 bases, and 5 bases had no gene match. The CDR3 has 16 residues. The CDR3 bases that were read are TGTGCCAGCAGTGAAGGACAGGGTTTTAACCAAGAC. Protein sequence: CASSEGQGFNQD. The CDR3 in full is CASSEGQGFNQDTQYF.

On this clone itself: Gene names denote mouse genes. The read terminates 4 residues before the CDR3 end, so the remaining end is supplied by the germline J gene. This chain links TRBV13-1 with TRBJ2-3; TRBD2 aligns across 7 bases. The J segment lost 1 base and the V segment lost 5 bases, leaving 4 bases of the junction unmatched. Germline CDR1 reads NSHNY; CDR2 reads SYGAGN. The CDR3 contains 14 residues. The CDR3: CASSWGSGAETLYF. The covered CDR3 bases are TGTGCCAGCAGCTGGGGGTCTGGTGCAGAA.

As concerns this clone: Gene names denote mouse genes. The read is 4 residues too short to cover the CDR3 end, so that end is filled in from the germline J gene. This chain joins TRBV1 and TRBJ1-1; 9 bases agree with TRBD1. The CDR3 covers 16 residues. Trimming took 5 bases from V and 1 from J; bases not matched to a gene: 8. Germline CDR1 reads NSQYPW; CDR2 reads LRSPGD (reference sequence). CDR3 region: CTCSPGQGMGNTEVFF. The DNA read from the CDR3 is TGCACCTGCAGTCCCGGACAGGGGATGGGGAACACA.

In its sample, this clone was seen a few times. The genes and germline here are from mouse. The CDR3 end lies 4 residues beyond the end of the read and is filled in from the germline J gene. This sequence joins TRBV13-1 and TRBJ2-5; TRBD1 aligns across 9 bases. This CDR3 spans 14 amino acids. CDR1 and CDR2 (germline): NSHNY, SYGAGN. CDR3 in amino acids: CASSDEGTGDTQYF. The covered CDR3 bases are TGTGCCAGCAGTGATGAGGGGACAGGGGAC.